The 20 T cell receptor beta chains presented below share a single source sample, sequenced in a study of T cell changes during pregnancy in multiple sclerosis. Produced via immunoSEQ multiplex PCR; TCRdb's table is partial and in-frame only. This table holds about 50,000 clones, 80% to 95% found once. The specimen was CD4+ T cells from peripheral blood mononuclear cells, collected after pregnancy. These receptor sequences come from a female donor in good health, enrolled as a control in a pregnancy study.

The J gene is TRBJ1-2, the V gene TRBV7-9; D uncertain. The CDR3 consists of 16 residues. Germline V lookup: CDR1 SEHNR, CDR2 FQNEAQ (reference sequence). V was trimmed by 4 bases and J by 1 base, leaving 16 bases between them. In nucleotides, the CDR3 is TGTGCCAGCAGCTCGCAAAATCGACACCGTAACTATGGCTACACCTTC. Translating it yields CASSSQNRHRNYGYTF.

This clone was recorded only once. This CDR3 is CASTSREGPYEQYF. The CDR3 region has the DNA TGCGCCAGCACCTCGCGGGAGGGCCCCTACGAGCAGTACTTC. V gene TRBV5-1 combines with J gene TRBJ2-7; 9 nucleotides match TRBD2. The V segment lost 6 bases and the J segment 2 bases; nucleotides outside the gene matches: 6. Germline-derived CDR1 and CDR2 are SGHRS and YFSETQ. The CDR3 is made up of 14 amino acids.

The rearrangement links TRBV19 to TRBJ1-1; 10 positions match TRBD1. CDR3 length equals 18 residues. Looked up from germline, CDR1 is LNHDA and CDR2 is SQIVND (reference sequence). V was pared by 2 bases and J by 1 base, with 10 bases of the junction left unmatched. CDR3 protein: CASSIQWRTGGANTEAFF. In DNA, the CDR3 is TGTGCCAGTAGTATACAGTGGCGGACAGGGGGGGCGAACACTGAAGCTTTCTTT.

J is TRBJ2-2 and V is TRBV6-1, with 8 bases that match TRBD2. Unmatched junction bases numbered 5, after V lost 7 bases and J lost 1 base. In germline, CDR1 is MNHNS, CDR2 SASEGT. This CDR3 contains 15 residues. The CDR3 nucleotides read TGTGCCAGCAACGGCGGGGGGATGAACACCGGGGAGCTGTTTTTT. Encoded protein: CASNGGGMNTGELFF.

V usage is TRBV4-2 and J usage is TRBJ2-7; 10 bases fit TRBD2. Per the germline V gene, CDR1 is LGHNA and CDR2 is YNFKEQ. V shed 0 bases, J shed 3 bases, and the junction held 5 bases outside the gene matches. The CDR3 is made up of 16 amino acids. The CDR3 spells CASSQDLGTSDYEQYF. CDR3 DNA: TGTGCCAGCAGCCAAGATTTAGGGACTAGCGACTACGAGCAGTACTTC.

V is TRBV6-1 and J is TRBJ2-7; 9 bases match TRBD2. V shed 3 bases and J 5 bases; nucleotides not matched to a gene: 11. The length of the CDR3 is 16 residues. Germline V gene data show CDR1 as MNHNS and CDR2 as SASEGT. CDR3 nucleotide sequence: TGTGCCAGCAGTGATCTTAGGGGGGCTAGCGGGAACGAGCAGTACTTC. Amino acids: CASSDLRGASGNEQYF.

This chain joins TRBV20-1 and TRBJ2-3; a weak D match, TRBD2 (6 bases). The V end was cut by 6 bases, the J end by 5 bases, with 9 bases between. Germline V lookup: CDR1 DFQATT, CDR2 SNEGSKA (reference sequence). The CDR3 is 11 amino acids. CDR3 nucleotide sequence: TGCAGTGCCCTGGAGGGAGATACGCAGTATTTT. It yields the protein CSALEGDTQYF.

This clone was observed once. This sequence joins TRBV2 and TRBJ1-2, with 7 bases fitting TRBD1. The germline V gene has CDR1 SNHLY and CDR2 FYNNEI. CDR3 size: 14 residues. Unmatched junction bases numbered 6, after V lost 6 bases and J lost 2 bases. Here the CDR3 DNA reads TGTGCCAGCAGAGGGGACAGCTTGAACTATGGCTACACCTTC. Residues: CASRGDSLNYGYTF.

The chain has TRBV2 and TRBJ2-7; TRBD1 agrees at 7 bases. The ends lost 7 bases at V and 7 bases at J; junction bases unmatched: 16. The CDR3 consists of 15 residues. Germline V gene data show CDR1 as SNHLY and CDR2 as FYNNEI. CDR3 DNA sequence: TGTGCCAGCAATTTACAGGGGTCGGGGACGGGGGAGCAGTACTTC. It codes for CASNLQGSGTGEQYF.

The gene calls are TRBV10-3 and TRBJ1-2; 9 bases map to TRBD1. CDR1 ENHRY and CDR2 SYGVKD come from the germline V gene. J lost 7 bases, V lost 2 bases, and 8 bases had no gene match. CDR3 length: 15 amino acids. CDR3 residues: CAISEDRTGAVGYTF. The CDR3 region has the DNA TGTGCCATCAGTGAGGACCGGACAGGGGCGGTTGGCTACACCTTC.

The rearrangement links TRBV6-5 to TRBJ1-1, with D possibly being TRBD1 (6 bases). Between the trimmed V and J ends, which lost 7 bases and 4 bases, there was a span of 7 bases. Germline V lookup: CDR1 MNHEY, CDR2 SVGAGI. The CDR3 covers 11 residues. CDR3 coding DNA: TGTGCCAGCACGACAGGCACTGAAGCTTTCTTT. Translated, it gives CASTTGTEAFF.

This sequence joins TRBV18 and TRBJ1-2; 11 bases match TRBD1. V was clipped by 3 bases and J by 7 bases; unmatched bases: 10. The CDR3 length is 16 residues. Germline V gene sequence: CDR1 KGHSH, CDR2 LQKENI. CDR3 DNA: TGTGCCAGCTCACCGTCTTTTGGACAGGGGGCGTCTGGCTACACCTTC. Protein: CASSPSFGQGASGYTF.

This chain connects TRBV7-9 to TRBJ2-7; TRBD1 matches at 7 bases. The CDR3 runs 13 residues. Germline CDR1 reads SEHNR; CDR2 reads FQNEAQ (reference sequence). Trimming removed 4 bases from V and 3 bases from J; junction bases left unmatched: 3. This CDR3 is CASSSRDSYEQYF. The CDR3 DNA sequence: TGTGCCAGCAGCTCCCGGGACAGCTACGAGCAGTACTTC.

The CDR3 reads CASSKERNTEAFF. The CDR3 DNA sequence: TGTGCCAGCAGTAAGGAGAGGAACACTGAAGCTTTCTTT. The V and J genes are TRBV6-1 and TRBJ1-1; no firm D call. This CDR3 has 13 amino acids. CDR1 and CDR2 from the germline V gene are MNHNS and SASEGT. V was shortened by 5 bases and J by 1 base, with 8 bases between the two germline ends.

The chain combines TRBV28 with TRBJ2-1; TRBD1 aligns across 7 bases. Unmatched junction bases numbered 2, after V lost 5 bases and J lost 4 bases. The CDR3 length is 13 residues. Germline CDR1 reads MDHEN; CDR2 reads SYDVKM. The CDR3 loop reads CASSVQGYNEQFF. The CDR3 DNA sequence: TGTGCCAGCAGTGTACAGGGGTACAATGAGCAGTTCTTC.

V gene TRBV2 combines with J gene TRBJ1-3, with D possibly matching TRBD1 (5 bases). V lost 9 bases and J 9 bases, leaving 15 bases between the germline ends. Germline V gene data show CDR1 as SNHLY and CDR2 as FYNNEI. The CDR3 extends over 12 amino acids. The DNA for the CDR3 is TGTGCCAGTGATGGGGCAGGGCGCACCATATATTTT. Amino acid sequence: CASDGAGRTIYF.

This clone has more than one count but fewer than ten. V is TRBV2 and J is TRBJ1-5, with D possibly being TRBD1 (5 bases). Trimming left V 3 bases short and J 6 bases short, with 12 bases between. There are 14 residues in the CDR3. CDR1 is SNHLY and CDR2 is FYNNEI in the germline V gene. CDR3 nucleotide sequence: TGTGCCAGCAGTGAGTGGCAGGGAAGTCAGCCCCAGCATTTT. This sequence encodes CASSEWQGSQPQHF.

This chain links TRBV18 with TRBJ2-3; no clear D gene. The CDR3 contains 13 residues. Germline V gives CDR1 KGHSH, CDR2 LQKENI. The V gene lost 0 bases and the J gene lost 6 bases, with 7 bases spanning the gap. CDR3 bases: TGTGCCAGCTCACCACCATCATCCGATACGCAGTATTTT. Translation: CASSPPSSDTQYF.

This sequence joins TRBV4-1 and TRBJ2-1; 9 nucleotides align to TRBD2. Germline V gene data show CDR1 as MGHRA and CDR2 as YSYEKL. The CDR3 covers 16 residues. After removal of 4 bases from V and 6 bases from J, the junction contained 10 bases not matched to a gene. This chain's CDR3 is CASSLSSSGVINEQFF. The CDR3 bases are TGCGCCAGCAGCCTAAGTTCTAGCGGGGTAATCAATGAGCAGTTCTTC.

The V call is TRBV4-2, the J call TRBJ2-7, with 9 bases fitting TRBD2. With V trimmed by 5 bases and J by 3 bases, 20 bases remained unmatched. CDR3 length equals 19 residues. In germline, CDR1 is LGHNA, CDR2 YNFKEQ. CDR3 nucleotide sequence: TGTGCCAGCAGCTTAGAAGGGGGGACTAGCTCTTTCTCGGGCTACGAGCAGTACTTC. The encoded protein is CASSLEGGTSSFSGYEQYF.